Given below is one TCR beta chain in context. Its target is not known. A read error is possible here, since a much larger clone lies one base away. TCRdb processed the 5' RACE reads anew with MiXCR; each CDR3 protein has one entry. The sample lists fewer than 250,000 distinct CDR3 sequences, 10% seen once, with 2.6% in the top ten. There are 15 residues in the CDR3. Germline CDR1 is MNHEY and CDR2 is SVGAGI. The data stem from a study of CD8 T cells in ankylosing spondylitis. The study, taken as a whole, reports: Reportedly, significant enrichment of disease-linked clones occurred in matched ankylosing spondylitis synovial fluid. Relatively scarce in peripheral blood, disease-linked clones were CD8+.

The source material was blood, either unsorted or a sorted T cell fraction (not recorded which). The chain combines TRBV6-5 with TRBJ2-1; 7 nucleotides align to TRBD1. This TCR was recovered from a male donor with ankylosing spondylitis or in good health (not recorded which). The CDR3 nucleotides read TGTGTCAGCAGTCTACCCGGGTCCCACAGGGGTGAGCAGTTCTTC. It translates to CVSSLPGSHRGEQFF.